The 21 T cell receptor beta chains listed next were all sequenced from one sample in a study of blood T cell repertoires in COVID-19. This table comes from immunoSEQ multiplex PCR, and its TCRdb copy is limited to in-frame clones, with some not included. This table holds 80,000 to 95,000 clones, about 85% found once. Input material: peripheral blood. Receptors were obtained from a man of 80 years or more with acute or convalescent COVID-19.

The chain joins TRBV28 to TRBJ2-6, with D perhaps TRBD2 (5 bases). Per the germline V gene, CDR1 is MDHEN and CDR2 is SYDVKM. The length of the CDR3 is 17 residues. Trimming pared 3 bases from V and 1 base from J, leaving 13 bases between. CDR3 region: CASSLTVSGSGANVLTF. The CDR3 bases are TGTGCCAGCAGTTTGACGGTCTCGGGGTCTGGGGCCAACGTCCTGACTTTC. Drawing the rest from reference TRBV28 and TRBJ2-6, the complete variable domain is DVKVTQSSRYLVKRTGEKVFLECVQDMDHENMFWYRQDPGLGLRLIYFSYDVKMKEKGDIPEGYSVSREKKERFSLILESASTNQTSMYLCASSLTVSGSGANVLTFGAGSRLTVL.

The chain is built from TRBV5-1 and TRBJ2-7; no clear D. Trimming left V 2 bases short and J 6 bases short, with 9 bases between. CDR1 and CDR2 (germline): SGHRS, YFSETQ. This CDR3 is built from 12 residues. CDR3 residues: CASSFVTGEQYF. CDR3 in DNA: TGCGCCAGCAGCTTCGTCACGGGCGAGCAGTACTTC.

This clone was counted at least ten times. This sequence joins TRBV19 and TRBJ2-7, with D possibly TRBD2 on 5 matching bases. There are 14 residues in the CDR3. Trimming took 5 bases from V and 0 from J, leaving 11 bases between them. The germline gives CDR1 LNHDA, CDR2 SQIVND (reference sequence). CDR3 bases: TGTGCCAGTAGTTCCTCAACTAGCTCCTACGAGCAGTACTTC. This codes for CASSSSTSSYEQYF.

The gene calls are TRBV28 and TRBJ2-2; 14 bases fit TRBD2. This CDR3 has 18 amino acids. J was trimmed by 3 bases and V by 5 bases; bases with no gene match: 8. CDR1 MDHEN and CDR2 SYDVKM come from the germline V gene. DNA for the CDR3: TGTGCCAGCAGTATCCCCGGGACTAGCGGGAGTTACACCGGGGAGCTGTTTTTT. It specifies CASSIPGTSGSYTGELFF.

J is TRBJ2-3 and V is TRBV7-3; D is ambiguous. Trimming stripped 7 bases from V and 1 base from J, with 9 bases between. The germline CDR1 and CDR2 sequences are SGHTA and FQGTGA. The length of the CDR3 is 13 residues. The CDR3, as DNA: TGTGCCAGCACCCAACTCGGCACAGATACGCAGTATTTT. It codes for CASTQLGTDTQYF.

The chain uses TRBV15 and TRBJ2-5; D uncertain. Looked up from germline, CDR1 is LNHNV and CDR2 is YYDKDF (reference sequence). The CDR3 runs to 13 residues. V was pared by 1 base and J by 3 bases, with 6 bases between. The CDR3 spells CATSRVVEETQYF. The CDR3 DNA is TGTGCCACCAGCAGAGTCGTTGAAGAGACCCAGTACTTC.

The rearrangement links TRBV28 to TRBJ2-7; TRBD1 agrees at 8 bases. Germline V CDR1 and CDR2: MDHEN, SYDVKM. Trimming at V came to 7 bases and at J to 2 bases, leaving 10 bases not matched to a gene. The CDR3 sequence is 15 residues long. The CDR3 spells CASNIRGTGAYEQYF. CDR3 bases: TGTGCCAGCAACATCAGAGGGACAGGCGCCTACGAGCAGTACTTC.

The chain combines TRBV4-1 with TRBJ1-2; unclear D gene. The CDR3 extends over 15 amino acids. V was clipped by 1 base and J by 0 bases, with 9 bases between them. Germline-derived CDR1 and CDR2 are MGHRA and YSYEKL. CDR3: CASSQGEIANYGYTF. CDR3 coding DNA: TGCGCCAGCAGCCAAGGCGAAATCGCTAACTATGGCTACACCTTC.

The chain recombines TRBV11-3 with TRBJ2-5; maybe TRBD2 (6 bases). The CDR3 contains 17 residues. Germline CDR1 SGHNT, CDR2 YENEEA. V was cut by 1 base and J by 5 bases, with 20 bases left in between. The CDR3 reads CASSLGPEGTGGETQYF. CDR3 nucleotides: TGTGCCAGCAGCTTAGGTCCGGAGGGTACAGGAGGGGAGACCCAGTACTTC.

The chain joins TRBV30 to TRBJ1-1, with D perhaps matching TRBD1 (5 bases). Trimming left V 2 bases short and J 5 bases short, with 9 bases between. Germline loops: CDR1 GTSNPN, CDR2 SVGIG (reference sequence). The CDR3 has 12 residues. This CDR3 reads CAWSPQGTEAFF. The CDR3, as DNA: TGTGCCTGGAGTCCGCAGGGTACTGAAGCTTTCTTT. Together with reference TRBV30 and TRBJ1-1, the CDR3 gives the full variable domain: SQTIHQWPATLVQPVGSPLSLECTVEGTSNPNLYWYRQAAGRGLQLLFYSVGIGQISSEVPQNLSASRPQDRQFILSSKKLLLSDSGFYLCAWSPQGTEAFFGQGTRLTVV.

The table lists this clone with a few counts. The rearrangement links TRBV5-8 to TRBJ2-7; 9 bases are shared with TRBD2. The germline CDR1 and CDR2 sequences are SGHTS and YDEGEE. V trimming: 7 bases; J trimming: 0 bases; junction bases outside the gene matches: 20. The CDR3 is made up of 19 amino acids. CDR3: CASVFLGLASYDSSYEQYF. CDR3 nucleotide sequence: TGTGCCAGCGTATTTCTTGGACTAGCGAGTTATGATAGCTCCTACGAGCAGTACTTC.

The chain links TRBV4-2 to TRBJ2-2, with D hard to call. CDR1 is LGHNA and CDR2 is YNFKEQ in the germline V gene. The CDR3 is made up of 16 amino acids. V lost 1 base and J lost 1, with 10 bases in between. This CDR3 is CASSQGGRKNTGELFF. CDR3 bases: TGTGCCAGCAGCCAAGGTGGCCGCAAGAACACCGGGGAGCTGTTTTTT.

V and J are TRBV19 and TRBJ1-1; a possible D gene is TRBD1 (5 bases). The germline V and J ends were trimmed by 3 bases and 5 bases, with 13 bases remaining between them. The CDR3 contains 14 residues. Germline-derived CDR1 and CDR2 are LNHDA and SQIVND (reference sequence). The CDR3 loop reads CASSMAQASTEAFF. CDR3 sequence (DNA): TGTGCCAGTAGTATGGCACAGGCGAGTACTGAAGCTTTCTTT. The full variable domain, with the rest looked up from reference TRBV19 and TRBJ1-1, is DGGITQSPKYLFRKEGQNVTLSCEQNLNHDAMYWYRQDPGQGLRLIYYSQIVNDFQKGDIAEGYSVSREKKESFPLTVTSAQKNPTAFYLCASSMAQASTEAFFGQGTRLTVV.

This clone appeared a single time. The genes are TRBV7-2 and TRBJ2-6; the D gene is possibly TRBD2 (6 bases). This CDR3 has 17 residues. From germline, CDR1 is SGHTA and CDR2 FQGNSA. V was trimmed by 2 bases and J by 3 bases, leaving 14 bases between them. In DNA, the CDR3 is TGTGCCAGCAGCTTAAATCACGGAGGGTTTGGGGCCAACGTCCTGACTTTC. It codes for CASSLNHGGFGANVLTF. The whole variable domain, filled in from reference TRBV7-2 and TRBJ2-6, reads GAGVSQSPSNKVTEKGKDVELRCDPISGHTALYWYRQSLGQGLEFLIYFQGNSAPDKSGLPSDRFSAERTGGSVSTLTIQRTQQEDSAVYLCASSLNHGGFGANVLTFGAGSRLTVL.

This clone showed up just once. The V and J genes are TRBV9 and TRBJ2-1; the match to TRBD2 covers 10 bases. V shed 4 bases and J 4 bases; nucleotides not matched to a gene: 5. The CDR3 sequence is 15 residues long. Germline values: CDR1 SGDLS, CDR2 YYNGEE. CDR3: CASSPGTSVYNEQFF. In nucleotides, the CDR3 is TGTGCCAGCAGCCCGGGGACTAGCGTATACAATGAGCAGTTCTTC.

The chain has TRBV7-6 and TRBJ2-1, with 7 bases that match TRBD1. This CDR3 has 16 residues. Germline V lookup: CDR1 SGHVS, CDR2 FNYEAQ. The ends lost 6 bases at V and 0 bases at J; junction bases unmatched: 8. The CDR3 sequence: CASSARTGSSYNEQFF. DNA for the CDR3: TGTGCCAGCAGTGCTCGGACAGGTAGCTCCTACAATGAGCAGTTCTTC.

This chain connects TRBV28 to TRBJ2-5; D is possibly TRBD2 (5 bases). V was clipped by 5 bases and J by 3 bases, with 13 bases between them. Germline CDR1 reads MDHEN; CDR2 reads SYDVKM. This CDR3 region has 14 residues. Written as DNA, the CDR3 is TGTGCCAGCAGTGGGCCCGGGGTCAAAGAGACCCAGTACTTC. It is translated as CASSGPGVKETQYF.

This chain joins TRBV7-9 and TRBJ2-1; 12 bases line up with TRBD2. Germline lookup yields CDR1 SEHNR and CDR2 FQNEAQ (reference sequence). This CDR3 is 16 amino acids long. V gave up 5 bases and J gave up 7 bases; unmatched junction bases: 9. The CDR3 DNA reads TGTGCCAGCAGCCGGTTGACTAGCGGGAGAAGTAATGAGCAGTTCTTC. Amino acids: CASSRLTSGRSNEQFF.

This sequence joins TRBV2 and TRBJ2-3; D is perhaps TRBD1 (5 bases). The CDR3 has 14 amino acids. Germline CDR1 and CDR2: SNHLY and FYNNEI. V was cut by 7 bases and J by 2 bases, with 13 bases left in between. CDR3 loop: CASIPYRITDTQYF. CDR3 nucleotide sequence: TGTGCCAGCATCCCATACAGGATCACAGATACGCAGTATTTT.

The V and J genes are TRBV19 and TRBJ1-6; D uncertain. Germline V gene data show CDR1 as LNHDA and CDR2 as SQIVND (reference sequence). V gave up 2 bases and J gave up 9 bases, with 11 bases separating them. CDR3 length equals 14 residues. The chain's CDR3 is CASSISDWSSPLHF. The CDR3 DNA reads as TGTGCCAGTAGTATATCGGACTGGAGTTCACCCCTCCACTTT. The complete variable domain, with remaining parts taken from reference TRBV19 and TRBJ1-6, reads DGGITQSPKYLFRKEGQNVTLSCEQNLNHDAMYWYRQDPGQGLRLIYYSQIVNDFQKGDIAEGYSVSREKKESFPLTVTSAQKNPTAFYLCASSISDWSSPLHFGNGTRLTVT.

Here the CDR3 DNA reads TGTGCCAGCAGCTTAAAGGGGAATGAGCAGTTCTTC. Translating it yields CASSLKGNEQFF. This chain uses TRBV11-3 with TRBJ2-1, with D tentatively TRBD1 (5 bases). V was trimmed by 2 bases and J by 7 bases, leaving 6 bases between them. The germline V gene encodes CDR1 SGHNT and CDR2 YENEEA. The CDR3 extends over 12 amino acids.